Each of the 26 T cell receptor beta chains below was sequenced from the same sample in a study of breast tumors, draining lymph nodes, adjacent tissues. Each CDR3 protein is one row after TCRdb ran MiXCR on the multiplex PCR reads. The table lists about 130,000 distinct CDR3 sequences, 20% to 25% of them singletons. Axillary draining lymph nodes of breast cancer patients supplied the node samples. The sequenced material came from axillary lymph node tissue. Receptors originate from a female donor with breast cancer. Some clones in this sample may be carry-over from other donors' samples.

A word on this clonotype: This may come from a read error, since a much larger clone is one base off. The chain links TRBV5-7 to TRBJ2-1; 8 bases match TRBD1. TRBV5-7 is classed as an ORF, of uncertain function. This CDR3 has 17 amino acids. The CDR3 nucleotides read TGTGCCAGCAGCTTCTACAGGGGGAAAAGCTCCTACAGTGAGCAGTTCTTC. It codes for CASSFYRGKSSYSEQFF.

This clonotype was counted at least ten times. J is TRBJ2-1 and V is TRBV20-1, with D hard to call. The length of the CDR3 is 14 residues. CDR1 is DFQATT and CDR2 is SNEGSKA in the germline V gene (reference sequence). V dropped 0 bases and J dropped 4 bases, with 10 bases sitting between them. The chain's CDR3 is CSARDLYIYNEQFF. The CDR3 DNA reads TGCAGTGCTAGAGATCTTTACATATACAATGAGCAGTTCTTC.

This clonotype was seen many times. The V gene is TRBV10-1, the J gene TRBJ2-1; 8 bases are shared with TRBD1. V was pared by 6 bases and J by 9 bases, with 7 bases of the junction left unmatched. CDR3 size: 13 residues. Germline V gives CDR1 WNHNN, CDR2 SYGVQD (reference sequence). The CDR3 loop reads CASRPGQGTEQFF. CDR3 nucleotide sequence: TGCGCCAGCAGGCCCGGACAGGGAACTGAGCAGTTCTTC.

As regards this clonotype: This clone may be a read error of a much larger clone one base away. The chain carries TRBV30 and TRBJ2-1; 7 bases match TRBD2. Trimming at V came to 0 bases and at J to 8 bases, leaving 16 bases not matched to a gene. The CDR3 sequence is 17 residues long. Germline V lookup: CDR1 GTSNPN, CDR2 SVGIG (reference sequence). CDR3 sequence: CAWSVTFVGGRVYEQFF. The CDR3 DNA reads TGTGCCTGGAGTGTAACTTTTGTGGGAGGGAGAGTGTATGAGCAGTTCTTC. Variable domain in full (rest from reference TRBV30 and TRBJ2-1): SQTIHQWPATLVQPVGSPLSLECTVEGTSNPNLYWYRQAAGRGLQLLFYSVGIGQISSEVPQNLSASRPQDRQFILSSKKLLLSDSGFYLCAWSVTFVGGRVYEQFFGPGTRLTVL.

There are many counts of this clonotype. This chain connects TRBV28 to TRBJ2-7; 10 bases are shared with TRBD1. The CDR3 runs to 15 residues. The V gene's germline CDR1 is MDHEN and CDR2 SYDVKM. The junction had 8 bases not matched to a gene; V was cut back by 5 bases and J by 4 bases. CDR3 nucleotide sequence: TGTGCCAGCAGTGGGTGGACAGGGGGAAGGTACGAGCAGTACTTC. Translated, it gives CASSGWTGGRYEQYF. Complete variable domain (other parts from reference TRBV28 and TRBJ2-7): DVKVTQSSRYLVKRTGEKVFLECVQDMDHENMFWYRQDPGLGLRLIYFSYDVKMKEKGDIPEGYSVSREKKERFSLILESASTNQTSMYLCASSGWTGGRYEQYFGPGTRLTVT.

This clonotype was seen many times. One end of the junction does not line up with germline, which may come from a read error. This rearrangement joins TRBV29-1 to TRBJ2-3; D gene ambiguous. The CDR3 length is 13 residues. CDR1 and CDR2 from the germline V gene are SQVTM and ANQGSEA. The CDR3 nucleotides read TGCAGCGTTGAAGACTTTAGCACAGTTACGCAGTATTTT. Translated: CSVEDFSTVTQYF.

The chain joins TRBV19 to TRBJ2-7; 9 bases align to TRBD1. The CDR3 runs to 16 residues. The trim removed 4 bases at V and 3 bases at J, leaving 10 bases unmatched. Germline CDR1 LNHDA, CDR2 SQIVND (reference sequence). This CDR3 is CASSTGTGTSVYEQYF. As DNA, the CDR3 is TGTGCCAGTAGTACTGGGACAGGGACCTCGGTCTACGAGCAGTACTTC.

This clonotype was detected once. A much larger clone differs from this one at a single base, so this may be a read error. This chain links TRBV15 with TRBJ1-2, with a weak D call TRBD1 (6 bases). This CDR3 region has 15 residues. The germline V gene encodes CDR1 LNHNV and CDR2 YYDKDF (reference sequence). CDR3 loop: CAASRDGGGHYGYTF. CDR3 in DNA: TGTGCCGCCAGCAGAGATGGAGGGGGGCACTATGGCTACACCTTC.

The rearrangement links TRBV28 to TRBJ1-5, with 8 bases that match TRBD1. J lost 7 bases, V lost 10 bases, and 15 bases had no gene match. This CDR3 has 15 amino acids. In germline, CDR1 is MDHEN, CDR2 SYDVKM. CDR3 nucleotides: TGTGCCACCAAGTTTTCAGGGGGCGCGGGGCAGCCCCAGCATTTT. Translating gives CATKFSGGAGQPQHF. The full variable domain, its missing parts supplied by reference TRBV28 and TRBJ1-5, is DVKVTQSSRYLVKRTGEKVFLECVQDMDHENMFWYRQDPGLGLRLIYFSYDVKMKEKGDIPEGYSVSREKKERFSLILESASTNQTSMYLCATKFSGGAGQPQHFGDGTRLSIL.

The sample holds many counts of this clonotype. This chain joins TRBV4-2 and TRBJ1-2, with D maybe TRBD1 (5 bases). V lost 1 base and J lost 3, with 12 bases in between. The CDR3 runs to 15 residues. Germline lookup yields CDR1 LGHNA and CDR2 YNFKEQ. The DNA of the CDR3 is TGTGCCAGCAGCCAAGGGGACGGACCTCACTATGGCTACACCTTC. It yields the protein CASSQGDGPHYGYTF.

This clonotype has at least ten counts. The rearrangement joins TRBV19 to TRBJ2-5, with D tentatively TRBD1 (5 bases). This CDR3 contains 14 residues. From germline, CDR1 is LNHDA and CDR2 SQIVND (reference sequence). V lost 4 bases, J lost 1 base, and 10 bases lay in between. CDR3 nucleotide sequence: TGTGCCAGTAGTACCCGACAGTTCCAAGAGACCCAGTACTTC. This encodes CASSTRQFQETQYF.

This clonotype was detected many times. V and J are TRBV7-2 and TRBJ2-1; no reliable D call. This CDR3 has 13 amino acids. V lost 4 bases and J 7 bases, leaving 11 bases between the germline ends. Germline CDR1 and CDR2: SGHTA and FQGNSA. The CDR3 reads CASSSDVGNEQFF. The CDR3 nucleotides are TGTGCCAGCAGCTCTGACGTGGGTAATGAGCAGTTCTTC.

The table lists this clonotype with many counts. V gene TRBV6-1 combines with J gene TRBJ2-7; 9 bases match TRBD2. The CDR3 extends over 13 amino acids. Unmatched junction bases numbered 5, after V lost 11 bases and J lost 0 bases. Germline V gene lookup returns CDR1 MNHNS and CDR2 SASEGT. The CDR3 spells CAAEREASYEQYF. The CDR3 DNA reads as TGTGCCGCCGAGCGGGAGGCCTCCTACGAGCAGTACTTC.

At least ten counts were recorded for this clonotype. As DNA, the CDR3 is TGTGCCAGCAGTGGACCTGGACAGGGCTCTGGTGGCTACACCTTC. Its protein product is CASSGPGQGSGGYTF. The V call is TRBV5-5, the J call TRBJ1-2, with 8 bases identical to TRBD1. CDR1 is SGHKS and CDR2 is YYEKEE in the germline V gene (reference sequence). The CDR3 totals 15 residues. Trimming cost V 5 bases and J 7 bases; bases outside gene matches: 13.

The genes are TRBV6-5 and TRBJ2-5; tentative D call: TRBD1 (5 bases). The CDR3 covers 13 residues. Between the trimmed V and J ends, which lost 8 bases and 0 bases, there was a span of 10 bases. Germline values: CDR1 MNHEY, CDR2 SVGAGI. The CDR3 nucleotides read TGTGCCAGCTGGGGCGTGGACCAAGAGACCCAGTACTTC. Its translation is CASWGVDQETQYF.

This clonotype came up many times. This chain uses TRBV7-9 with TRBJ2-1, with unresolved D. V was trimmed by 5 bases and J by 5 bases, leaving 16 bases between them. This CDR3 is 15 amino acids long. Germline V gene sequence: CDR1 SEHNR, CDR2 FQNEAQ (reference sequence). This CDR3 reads CASSPEITVHNEQFF. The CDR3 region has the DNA TGTGCCAGCAGCCCTGAGATTACGGTCCACAATGAGCAGTTCTTC.

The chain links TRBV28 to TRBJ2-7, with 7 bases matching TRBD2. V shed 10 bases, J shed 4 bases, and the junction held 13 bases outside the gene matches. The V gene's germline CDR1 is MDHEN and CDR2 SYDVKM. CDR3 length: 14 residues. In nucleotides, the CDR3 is TGTGCCACCTGGGCGAGCGGGAAGGGTTACGAGCAGTACTTC. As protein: CATWASGKGYEQYF.

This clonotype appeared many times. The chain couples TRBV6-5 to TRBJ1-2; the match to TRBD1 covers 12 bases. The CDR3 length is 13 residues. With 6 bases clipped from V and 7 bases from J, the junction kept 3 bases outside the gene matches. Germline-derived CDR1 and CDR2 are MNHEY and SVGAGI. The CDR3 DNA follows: TGTGCCAGCAGAGGGACAGGGGGCAGTGGCTACACCTTC. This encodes CASRGTGGSGYTF.

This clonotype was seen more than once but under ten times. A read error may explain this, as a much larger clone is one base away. DNA for the CDR3: TGCAGTGCTAGAGAGGGGAGTCAGCCCCAGCATTTT. Translated, it gives CSAREGSQPQHF. The rearrangement links TRBV20-1 to TRBJ1-5; no reliable D call. CDR3 length: 12 residues. Trimming shortened V by 0 bases and J by 6 bases, and 6 bases separated the two germline ends. Germline loops: CDR1 DFQATT, CDR2 SNEGSKA (reference sequence).

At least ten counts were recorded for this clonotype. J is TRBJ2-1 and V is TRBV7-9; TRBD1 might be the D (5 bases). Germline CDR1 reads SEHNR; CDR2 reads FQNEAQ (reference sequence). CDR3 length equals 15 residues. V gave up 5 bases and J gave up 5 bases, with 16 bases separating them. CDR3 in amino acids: CASSPRGFRDNEQFF. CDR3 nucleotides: TGTGCCAGCAGCCCTAGGGGCTTTCGGGACAATGAGCAGTTCTTC.

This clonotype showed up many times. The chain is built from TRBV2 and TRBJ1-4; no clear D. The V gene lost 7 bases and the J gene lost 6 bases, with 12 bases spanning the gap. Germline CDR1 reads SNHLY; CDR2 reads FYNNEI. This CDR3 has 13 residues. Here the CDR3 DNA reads TGTGCCAGCAAAGGTGACCGAGATGAAAAACTGTTTTTT. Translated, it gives CASKGDRDEKLFF.

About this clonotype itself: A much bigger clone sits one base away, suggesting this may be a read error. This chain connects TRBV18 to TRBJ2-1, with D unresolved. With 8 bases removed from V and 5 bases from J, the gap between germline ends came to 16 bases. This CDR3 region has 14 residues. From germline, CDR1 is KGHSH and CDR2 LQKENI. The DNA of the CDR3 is TGTGCCAGCGCGATACGTGAACCACACAATGAGCAGTTCTTC. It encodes CASAIREPHNEQFF.

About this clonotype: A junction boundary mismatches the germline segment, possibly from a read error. The CDR3 DNA is TGTGCCAGCATCCAAGTCACGGCAGAGCTAGAGACCCAGTACTTC. As protein: CASIQVTAELETQYF. V is TRBV3-1 and J is TRBJ2-5; unclear D gene. The CDR3 extends over 15 amino acids. Germline CDR1 reads LGHDT; CDR2 reads YNNKEL (reference sequence).

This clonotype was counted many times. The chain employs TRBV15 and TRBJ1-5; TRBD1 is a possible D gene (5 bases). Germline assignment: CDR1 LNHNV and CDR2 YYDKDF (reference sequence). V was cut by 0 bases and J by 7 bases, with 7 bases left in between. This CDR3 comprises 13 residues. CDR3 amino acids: CATSREGEQPQHF. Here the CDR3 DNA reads TGTGCCACCAGCAGAGAAGGGGAGCAGCCCCAGCATTTT.

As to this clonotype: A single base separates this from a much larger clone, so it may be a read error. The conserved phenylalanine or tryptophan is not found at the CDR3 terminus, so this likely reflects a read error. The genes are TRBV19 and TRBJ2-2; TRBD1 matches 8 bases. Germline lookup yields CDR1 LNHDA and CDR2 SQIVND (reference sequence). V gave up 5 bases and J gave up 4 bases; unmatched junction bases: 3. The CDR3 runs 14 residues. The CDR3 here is CASSDRGGTGELFS. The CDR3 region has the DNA TGTGCCAGTAGTGACAGGGGTGGCACCGGGGAGCTGTTTTCT.

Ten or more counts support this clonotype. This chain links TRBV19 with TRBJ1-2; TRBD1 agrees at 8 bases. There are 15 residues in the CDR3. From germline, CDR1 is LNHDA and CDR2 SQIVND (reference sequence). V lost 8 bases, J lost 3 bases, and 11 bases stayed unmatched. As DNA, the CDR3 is TGTGCCAGTCAACCGGACAGGGCGGGAGACTATGGCTACACCTTC. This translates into CASQPDRAGDYGYTF.